The clone carrying this T cell receptor (beta chain) has a handful of counts. Its antigen remains unknown. Healthy Caucasians were all of the donors. The data derive from a study of identical twins. Study-level points and caveats: The study reached conclusions through statistical analysis that was cross-sectional, not following the same donors.

A template switching step contributed a universal primer site, while unique molecular identifiers were present in the cDNA. TCRdb called the 5' RACE reads again in MiXCR, with one record for every CDR3 protein. The sample holds approximately 700,000 distinct CDR3 sequences; 5.5% to 7.5% are singletons and the top ten take under 2%. The CDR3 has 16 residues. The germline V gene encodes CDR1 MNHEY and CDR2 SMNVEV (reference sequence). Trimming left V 3 bases short and J 4 bases short, with 16 bases between. The chain is built from TRBV27 and TRBJ1-5; D is possibly TRBD1 (5 bases). The material sequenced was naive T cells sorted from blood. The TCR sequence derives from a young man in good health. CDR3 DNA sequence: TGTGCCAGCAGTTTGGCGGGGGGGGGTTTTAATCAGCCCCAGCATTTT. Protein product: CASSLAGGGFNQPQHF.